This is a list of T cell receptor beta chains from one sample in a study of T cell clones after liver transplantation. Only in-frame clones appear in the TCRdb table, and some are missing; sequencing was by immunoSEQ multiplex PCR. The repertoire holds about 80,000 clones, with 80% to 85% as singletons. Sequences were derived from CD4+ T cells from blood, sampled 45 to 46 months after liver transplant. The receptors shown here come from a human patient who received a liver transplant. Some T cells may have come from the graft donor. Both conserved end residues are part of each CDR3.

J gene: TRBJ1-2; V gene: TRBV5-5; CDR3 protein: CASSLLTNYGYTF
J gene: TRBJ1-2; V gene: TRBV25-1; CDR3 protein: CASSESVGPNYGYTF
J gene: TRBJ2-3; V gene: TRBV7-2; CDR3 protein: CASSFGGYTQYF
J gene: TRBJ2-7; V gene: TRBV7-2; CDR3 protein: CASSSGTGSEQYF
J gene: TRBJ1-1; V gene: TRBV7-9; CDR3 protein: CASSAPGQVNTEAFF
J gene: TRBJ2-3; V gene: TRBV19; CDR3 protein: CASSIRGWTDTQYF
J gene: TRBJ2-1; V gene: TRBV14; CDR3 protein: CASSGSVSEQFF
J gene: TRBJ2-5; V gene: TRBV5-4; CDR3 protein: CASSLGQFQETQYF
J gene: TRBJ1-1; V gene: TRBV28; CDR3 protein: CASSRDRGSEAFF
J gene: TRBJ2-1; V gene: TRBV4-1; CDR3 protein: CASSQVSGSSYNEQFF
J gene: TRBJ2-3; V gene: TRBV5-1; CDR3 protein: CASSLQAGEVITDTQYF
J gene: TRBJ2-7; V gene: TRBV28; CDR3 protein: CASSSRRRARPYEQYF
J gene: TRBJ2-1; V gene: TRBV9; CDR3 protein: CASSVAEYGRGDEQFF
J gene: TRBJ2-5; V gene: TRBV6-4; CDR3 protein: CASRPLLETQYF
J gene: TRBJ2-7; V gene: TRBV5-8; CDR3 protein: CASSLDGRAGYLIEQYF
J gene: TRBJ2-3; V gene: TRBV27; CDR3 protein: CASSWGRRTDTQYF
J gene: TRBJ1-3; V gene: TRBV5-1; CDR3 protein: CASRKQGAGNTIYF
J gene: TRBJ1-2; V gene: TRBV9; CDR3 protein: CASSVVDRDYGYTF
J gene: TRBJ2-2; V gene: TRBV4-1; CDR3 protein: CASSSSFSWEGRNTGELFF
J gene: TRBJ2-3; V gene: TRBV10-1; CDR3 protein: CASSEGGILADTQYF
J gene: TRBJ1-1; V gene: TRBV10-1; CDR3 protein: CASSEADRAQAFF
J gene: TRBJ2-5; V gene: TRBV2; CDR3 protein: CASSEGRQETQYF
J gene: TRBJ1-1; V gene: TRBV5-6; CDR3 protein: CASSLSGGATFF
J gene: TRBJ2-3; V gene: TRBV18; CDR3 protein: CASSPRLEDTQYF
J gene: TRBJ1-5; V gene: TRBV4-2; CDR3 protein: CASSQDLLSNQPQHF
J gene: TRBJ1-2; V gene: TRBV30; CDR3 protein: CAWSVNRGHYGYTF
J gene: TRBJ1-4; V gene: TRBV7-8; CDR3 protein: CASSLGQGVANEKLFF
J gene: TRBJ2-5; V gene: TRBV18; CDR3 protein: CASSSSTGGETQYF
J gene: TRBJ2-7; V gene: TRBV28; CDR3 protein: CASTPWLGAAEQYF
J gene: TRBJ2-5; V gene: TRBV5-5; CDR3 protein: CASSLGLAGPETQYF
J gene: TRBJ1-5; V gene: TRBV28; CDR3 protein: CASSLQGPRPQHF
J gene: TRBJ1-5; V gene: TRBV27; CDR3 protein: CASRRGTGQGSSRNQPQHF
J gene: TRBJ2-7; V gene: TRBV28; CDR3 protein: CASSSWGLAGTYEQYF
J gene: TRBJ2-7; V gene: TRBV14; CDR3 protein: CASSPEKLRPTGSYEQYF
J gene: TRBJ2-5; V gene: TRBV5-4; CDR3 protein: CASSLGRPQETQYF
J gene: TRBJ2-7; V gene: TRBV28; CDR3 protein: CASSSSPRNEQYF
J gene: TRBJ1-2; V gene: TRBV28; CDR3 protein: CASSSIVGGAENGYTF
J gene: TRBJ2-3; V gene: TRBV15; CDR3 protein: CATSRARGQRADTQYF
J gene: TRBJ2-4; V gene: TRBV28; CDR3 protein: CASSPRGMGKNIQYF
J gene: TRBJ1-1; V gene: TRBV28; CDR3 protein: CASSYHRGKNTEAFF